This passage covers 32 T cell receptor beta chains from one sample sequenced in a study of blood T cell repertoires in COVID-19. Here immunoSEQ multiplex PCR was the method, and the copy in TCRdb shows in-frame clones only, minus some. The data contain around 64,000 clones, roughly 70% of them singletons. Sample: PBMCs or T cells enriched from blood (not recorded which). Receptors originate from a woman aged 60-75 years who had been exposed to COVID-19.

The chain couples TRBV7-8 to TRBJ2-5, with 7 positions matching TRBD2. After removal of 0 bases from V and 3 bases from J, the junction contained 1 base not matched to a gene. The CDR3 contains 14 residues. CDR1 and CDR2 (germline): SGHVS, FQNEAQ. The CDR3 loop is CASSLAGTKETQYF. The CDR3 bases are TGTGCCAGCAGCTTAGCGGGGACTAAAGAGACCCAGTACTTC.

The chain couples TRBV7-2 to TRBJ1-5; the match to TRBD1 covers 9 bases. V dropped 1 base and J dropped 11; count of bases not matched to a gene: 12. The CDR3 has 16 residues. Germline V gene data show CDR1 as SGHTA and CDR2 as FQGNSA. DNA for the CDR3: TGTGCCAGCAGCTTAGTTGGGACAGGGAAGTTAGTGACCCAGCATTTT. Translation: CASSLVGTGKLVTQHF.

The chain employs TRBV5-5 and TRBJ1-1; possibly TRBD1 for D (6 bases). V was cut by 3 bases and J by 5 bases, with 11 bases left in between. This CDR3 region has 13 residues. Germline CDR1 SGHKS, CDR2 YYEKEE (reference sequence). For the CDR3, the DNA is TGTGCCAGCAGCTCTGGACAGCCTACTGAAGCTTTCTTT. Residues: CASSSGQPTEAFF.

V gene TRBV9 combines with J gene TRBJ2-5; a possible D gene is TRBD1 (5 bases). V dropped 3 bases and J dropped 5 bases, with 11 bases sitting between them. Germline V lookup: CDR1 SGDLS, CDR2 YYNGEE. This CDR3 comprises 13 residues. CDR3 protein: CASSGGQRETQYF. CDR3 DNA: TGTGCCAGCAGCGGGGGCCAGCGTGAGACCCAGTACTTC.

The chain has TRBV5-1 and TRBJ1-5; 9 nucleotides match TRBD1. CDR1 is SGHRS, CDR2 YFSETQ, per germline. This CDR3 has 18 residues. J was trimmed by 0 bases and V by 1 base; bases with no gene match: 8. The DNA of the CDR3 is TGCGCCAGCAGCTTGACCCCCGGGACAGGGAATAGCAATCAGCCCCAGCATTTT. It specifies CASSLTPGTGNSNQPQHF. The full variable domain, rest sourced from reference TRBV5-1 and TRBJ1-5, is KAGVTQTPRYLIKTRGQQVTLSCSPISGHRSVSWYQQTPGQGLQFLFEYFSETQRNKGNFPGRFSGRQFSNSRSEMNVSTLELGDSALYLCASSLTPGTGNSNQPQHFGDGTRLSIL.

This clone was detected only once. This chain joins TRBV7-9 and TRBJ1-2, with D possibly being TRBD1 (6 bases). V was shortened by 2 bases and J by 3 bases, with 16 bases between the two germline ends. The CDR3 length is 16 residues. Germline lookup yields CDR1 SEHNR and CDR2 FQNEAQ (reference sequence). CDR3 in amino acids: CASSLFPLDSYYGYTF. In nucleotides, the CDR3 is TGTGCCAGCAGCTTATTCCCTCTGGACAGCTACTATGGCTACACCTTC.

This chain links TRBV5-6 with TRBJ1-2, with no clear D. V was cut by 0 bases and J by 4 bases, with 13 bases left in between. Germline V CDR1 and CDR2: SGHDT, YYEEEE. The CDR3 loop spans 15 amino acids. CDR3 in amino acids: CASSLVRGEGYGYTF. CDR3 DNA: TGTGCCAGCAGCTTGGTGCGGGGTGAGGGCTATGGCTACACCTTC.

The rearrangement uses TRBV14 and TRBJ1-1, with no clear D. With 5 bases removed from V and 8 bases from J, the gap between germline ends came to 12 bases. The CDR3 length is 12 residues. The germline V gene has CDR1 SGHDN and CDR2 FVKESK. CDR3 bases: TGTGCCAGCAGCTGGACTGCCGGAGAAGCTTTCTTT. As protein: CASSWTAGEAFF.

The chain couples TRBV11-2 to TRBJ2-7; possible D gene TRBD2, 5 bases. From germline, CDR1 is SGHAT and CDR2 FQNNGV. The CDR3 has 13 residues. Trimming stripped 3 bases from V and 9 bases from J, with 15 bases between. In nucleotides, the CDR3 is TGTGCCAGCAGCTTTAAGAGGGATCTAGGGCAGTACTTC. Protein: CASSFKRDLGQYF.

This clone is a singleton in its sample. This sequence joins TRBV29-1 and TRBJ1-1, with a weak D call TRBD1 (5 bases). The CDR3 sequence is 12 residues long. Germline V gene sequence: CDR1 SQVTM, CDR2 ANQGSEA. V was clipped by 6 bases and J by 1 base, with 9 bases between them. This CDR3 reads CSVMTANTEAFF. CDR3 DNA: TGCAGCGTGATGACAGCGAACACTGAAGCTTTCTTT.

The J gene is TRBJ2-1, the V gene TRBV4-1; 10 bases are shared with TRBD2. The CDR3 has 15 residues. Germline V gene lookup returns CDR1 MGHRA and CDR2 YSYEKL. Trimming cost V 5 bases and J 4 bases; bases outside gene matches: 5. The CDR3 sequence is CASSVTSGEYNEQFF. CDR3 sequence (DNA): TGCGCCAGCAGCGTTACTAGCGGGGAGTACAATGAGCAGTTCTTC.

The chain links TRBV13 to TRBJ2-7, with 10 nucleotides matching TRBD2. CDR3 size: 15 residues. The trim removed 0 bases at V and 7 bases at J, leaving 6 bases unmatched. Germline CDR1 and CDR2: PRHDT and FYEKMQ (reference sequence). The CDR3 protein is CASSLGTSGKWEQYF. The CDR3, as DNA: TGTGCCAGCAGCTTAGGTACTAGCGGGAAGTGGGAGCAGTACTTC.

The chain carries TRBV6-5 and TRBJ2-7, with D perhaps TRBD2 (5 bases). Per germline, CDR1 MNHEY and CDR2 SVGAGI. V lost 6 bases, J lost 3 bases, and 15 bases lay in between. The CDR3 consists of 14 residues. The CDR3 nucleotides read TGTGCCAGCAGGTCGTGGGGAGCCAACTACGAGCAGTACTTC. Protein product: CASRSWGANYEQYF.

Regarding this clone: This may arise from a read error, as a much more abundant clone is one base away. The sample contains more than one DNA sequence encoding this CDR3. The rearrangement uses TRBV15 and TRBJ1-5; 7 positions match TRBD1. V trimming: 0 bases; J trimming: 4 bases; junction bases outside the gene matches: 3. Per the germline V gene, CDR1 is LNHNV and CDR2 is YYDKDF (reference sequence). The CDR3 totals 15 residues. CDR3 nucleotide sequence: TGTGCCACCAGCAGAGATAAGGGGGCTAATCAGCCCCAGCATTTT. Protein product: CATSRDKGANQPQHF.

V usage is TRBV9 and J usage is TRBJ1-2; the D gene is possibly TRBD1 (5 bases). Per germline, CDR1 SGDLS and CDR2 YYNGEE. Trimming took off 1 base at V and 4 bases at J, with 11 bases between the two ends. This CDR3 has 14 amino acids. The CDR3 protein is CASSVKGGGYGYTF. The CDR3 DNA reads TGTGCCAGCAGCGTAAAGGGCGGGGGCTATGGCTACACCTTC.

The J gene is TRBJ2-2, the V gene TRBV7-3; D remains ambiguous. V was cut by 5 bases and J by 5 bases, with 6 bases left in between. The CDR3 spans 12 residues. Germline assignment: CDR1 SGHTA and CDR2 FQGTGA. CDR3 protein: CASSPKTGELFF. In DNA, the CDR3 is TGTGCCAGCAGCCCCAAAACCGGGGAGCTGTTTTTT.

This chain joins TRBV4-2 and TRBJ2-2; tentatively, D is TRBD2 (6 bases). Germline CDR1 is LGHNA and CDR2 is YNFKEQ. There are 15 residues in the CDR3. Trimming removed 2 bases from V and 7 bases from J, with 14 bases in between. CDR3 sequence (DNA): TGTGCCAGCAGCCAACTGGGACTCGGGAGCGGGGAGCTGTTTTTT. It encodes CASSQLGLGSGELFF.

This chain links TRBV5-1 with TRBJ1-1; TRBD1 aligns across 8 bases. The CDR3 loop spans 14 amino acids. J lost 3 bases, V lost 5 bases, and 6 bases had no gene match. Per germline, CDR1 SGHRS and CDR2 YFSETQ. In nucleotides, the CDR3 is TGCGCCAGCAGTGGACAGGGAATGGACACTGAAGCTTTCTTT. Translated: CASSGQGMDTEAFF.

This clone has just a few counts. This rearrangement joins TRBV7-9 to TRBJ1-3, with a possible D match to TRBD1 (6 bases). The V end was cut by 3 bases, the J end by 4 bases, with 10 bases between. The germline gives CDR1 SEHNR, CDR2 FQNEAQ (reference sequence). The length of the CDR3 is 14 residues. CDR3 loop: CASSFGQNGNTIYF. The CDR3, as DNA: TGTGCCAGCAGCTTTGGACAGAACGGAAACACCATATATTTT.

J is TRBJ2-2 and V is TRBV9; D might be TRBD1 (6 bases). The CDR3 has 15 residues. Trimming removed 0 bases from V and 1 base from J, with 7 bases in between. Germline V CDR1 and CDR2: SGDLS, YYNGEE. The CDR3 protein is CASSVDRVNTGELFF. The CDR3 DNA sequence: TGTGCCAGCAGCGTAGACAGGGTGAACACCGGGGAGCTGTTTTTT.

In this sample, this clone turned up once. This chain connects TRBV7-2 to TRBJ1-6; no reliable D call. V lost 3 bases, J lost 8 bases, and 11 bases lay in between. Germline CDR1 is SGHTA and CDR2 is FQGNSA. The CDR3 consists of 14 residues. CDR3 amino acids: CASSLKRRDSPLHF. In DNA form, the CDR3 reads TGTGCCAGCAGCTTGAAGCGGAGGGATTCACCCCTCCACTTT. Complete variable domain (other parts from reference TRBV7-2 and TRBJ1-6): GAGVSQSPSNKVTEKGKDVELRCDPISGHTALYWYRQSLGQGLEFLIYFQGNSAPDKSGLPSDRFSAERTGGSVSTLTIQRTQQEDSAVYLCASSLKRRDSPLHFGNGTRLTVT.

V usage is TRBV6-1 and J usage is TRBJ1-1; D is unclear. Per the germline V gene, CDR1 is MNHNS and CDR2 is SASEGT. The CDR3 runs 13 residues. V was shortened by 0 bases and J by 10 bases, with 12 bases between the two germline ends. CDR3 region: CASSEAPQASAFF. The CDR3 DNA reads as TGTGCCAGCAGTGAAGCGCCGCAGGCGTCAGCTTTCTTT.

The table lists this clone with a few counts. The V gene is TRBV28, the J gene TRBJ2-3; D is possibly TRBD2 (6 bases). This CDR3 comprises 16 residues. The germline V gene has CDR1 MDHEN and CDR2 SYDVKM. V was clipped by 7 bases and J by 3 bases, with 20 bases between them. CDR3 amino acids: CASTSHGGVGTDTQYF. The CDR3 DNA reads as TGTGCCAGCACTTCCCACGGGGGAGTGGGGACAGATACGCAGTATTTT.

The chain combines TRBV9 with TRBJ2-6; D uncertain. V dropped 4 bases and J dropped 2 bases, with 7 bases sitting between them. CDR3 size: 14 residues. The germline V gene encodes CDR1 SGDLS and CDR2 YYNGEE. The CDR3 nucleotides are TGTGCCAGCAGCTATTTAGCTGGGGCCAACGTCCTGACTTTC. As protein: CASSYLAGANVLTF.

The J gene is TRBJ1-1, the V gene TRBV19, with a possible D match to TRBD1 (5 bases). Per germline, CDR1 LNHDA and CDR2 SQIVND (reference sequence). The V end was cut by 10 bases, the J end by 4 bases, with 13 bases between. The CDR3 contains 12 residues. CDR3 protein: CATQEGSTEAFF. As DNA, the CDR3 is TGTGCCACCCAGGAGGGGAGCACTGAAGCTTTCTTT.

The chain combines TRBV10-3 with TRBJ2-7, with 11 bases lining up with TRBD1. The length of the CDR3 is 14 residues. V was pared by 5 bases and J by 3 bases, with 3 bases of the junction left unmatched. Germline V lookup: CDR1 ENHRY, CDR2 SYGVKD. CDR3 nucleotide sequence: TGTGCCATCAGTATCGGGACAGGGGGCTACGAGCAGTACTTC. Translating gives CAISIGTGGYEQYF.

This rearrangement joins TRBV2 to TRBJ2-1; D is uncertain. From germline, CDR1 is SNHLY and CDR2 FYNNEI. This CDR3 spans 14 amino acids. Trimming left V 6 bases short and J 6 bases short, with 15 bases between. The CDR3 bases are TGTGCCAGCAGATCTACGTACCCCTCCAATGAGCAGTTCTTC. Translated, it gives CASRSTYPSNEQFF.

The table lists this clone with a count of one. V usage is TRBV6-5 and J usage is TRBJ2-7; 9 nucleotides match TRBD1. This CDR3 region has 15 residues. Germline V gene lookup returns CDR1 MNHEY and CDR2 SVGAGI. V trimming: 7 bases; J trimming: 6 bases; junction bases outside the gene matches: 13. In DNA form, the CDR3 reads TGTGCCAGCACCGGGACAGGGACTTGGGGGCTCGAGCAGTACTTC. It is translated as CASTGTGTWGLEQYF.

There are a few counts of this clone. This chain joins TRBV28 and TRBJ1-5, with D unclear. There are 14 residues in the CDR3. Germline V CDR1 and CDR2: MDHEN, SYDVKM. V was shortened by 6 bases and J by 2 bases, with 11 bases between the two germline ends. This CDR3 reads CASRGRRGNQPQHF. DNA for the CDR3: TGTGCCAGCAGAGGTCGCCGGGGCAATCAGCCCCAGCATTTT. Using reference TRBV28 and TRBJ1-5 for the parts outside the CDR3, the full variable domain is DVKVTQSSRYLVKRTGEKVFLECVQDMDHENMFWYRQDPGLGLRLIYFSYDVKMKEKGDIPEGYSVSREKKERFSLILESASTNQTSMYLCASRGRRGNQPQHFGDGTRLSIL.

This clone was counted a few times. This chain uses TRBV20-1 with TRBJ1-1; no clear D gene. This CDR3 has 14 residues. V lost 3 bases to trimming and J lost 3 bases, with 14 bases between them. The germline V gene encodes CDR1 DFQATT and CDR2 SNEGSKA (reference sequence). CDR3 DNA: TGCAGTGCTAGTTATCGATCGGGGTACACTGAAGCTTTCTTT. Amino acids: CSASYRSGYTEAFF.

This clone has only one observation. CDR3 bases: TGTGCCAGCAGCCAACCTGGGACAGGGGTCCGGGAGACCCAGTACTTC. Protein product: CASSQPGTGVRETQYF. The chain employs TRBV4-2 and TRBJ2-5; 10 bases line up with TRBD1. Germline V lookup: CDR1 LGHNA, CDR2 YNFKEQ. CDR3 length: 16 residues. V trimming: 2 bases; J trimming: 5 bases; junction bases outside the gene matches: 8.

Many counts were recorded for this clone. The gene calls are TRBV5-1 and TRBJ2-2; D is possibly TRBD1 (5 bases). Looked up from germline, CDR1 is SGHRS and CDR2 is YFSETQ. The V end was cut by 4 bases, the J end by 4 bases, with 11 bases between. This CDR3 region has 14 residues. The CDR3 sequence is CASSTDSLTGELFF. The CDR3 DNA sequence: TGCGCCAGCAGCACCGACAGCCTCACCGGGGAGCTGTTTTTT.